Detailed here is one T cell receptor beta chain. The data belong to a study of blood T cell repertoires in COVID-19. Measured with immunoSEQ multiplex PCR; TCRdb has only the in-frame clones, and not every one. Of around 180,000 clones in the sample, 88% were seen once. With 0 bases clipped from V and 3 bases from J, the junction kept 10 bases outside the gene matches. The CDR3 is 17 residues long. CDR1 and CDR2 (germline): KGHSH, LQKENI. V is TRBV18 and J is TRBJ2-7, with TRBD1 matching over 8 bases. Material: peripheral blood. The sequence was obtained from a man aged 60-69 years with acute or convalescent COVID-19. CDR3 in amino acids: CASSPPRGTGNFYEQYF. The DNA of the CDR3 is TGTGCCAGCTCACCACCGCGAGGGACAGGAAACTTCTACGAGCAGTACTTC.